Listed below are T cell receptor beta chains from one sample, sequenced in a study of graft-versus-host responses after intestinal transplantation. Clones were sequenced by immunoSEQ multiplex PCR, and TCRdb holds only the in-frame ones, with some missing. Here the sample spans several thousand clones, approximately 69% being singletons. The specimen was ileum tissue, collected around 320 days after intestinal transplant. The receptor set was obtained from a human patient who received an intestinal transplant, so some T cells may come from the graft donor. Each CDR3 is given with its conserved first and last residue.

CASLGGGNTEAFF,TRBV18
CAISEGVSNYGYTF,TRBV10-3
CASSSRGFGNEKLFF,TRBV5-1
CASSYERSTDTQYF,TRBV6-5
CSASRGGGYTF,TRBV29-1
CASSRLRGTEAFF,TRBV7-8
CASSVGGNSYNEQFF,TRBV9
CAWSVGLAGLSYNEQFF,TRBV30
CASAPPPSKEYF,TRBV10-1
CAISEGTSDIVPPLYEQYF,TRBV10-3
CASGRTNLYGYTF,TRBV6-5
CAWRGDGTGYGYTF,TRBV30
CASSWTSGSEQFF,TRBV27
CASSLGGLAATDTQYF,TRBV5-1
CASSLPGQGAGSYGYTF,TRBV5-4
CASSPRARDGYTF,TRBV4-1
CASSVEALPLNSPLHF,TRBV9
CASRGQGRTEAFF,TRBV28
CATSREAGTQYF,TRBV15
CASSPPGAPGNTIYF,TRBV18
CASSIPGVNTEAFF,TRBV19
CASPRRDPRETQYF,TRBV19
CASSLNSLGYEQYF,TRBV28
CASGPRREGADTQYF,TRBV19
CASSLDPMNTEAFF,TRBV11-1
CASSLGGARTDTQYF,TRBV7-2
CSVESGGYGYTF,TRBV29-1
CASSTGTSGRAGNEQFF,TRBV5-1
CASSLPNDRDYEQYF,TRBV7-9
CASSPFYWGRPQTQHF,TRBV28
CASRSGTDAFHSNQPQHF,TRBV2
CASSLGGGPYNEQFF,TRBV19
CATSRDQWLFPSNEQFF,TRBV15
CASSVSTDRYYTEAFF,TRBV9
CASSLFDGPNEKLFF,TRBV27
CASSFGGADTQYF,TRBV27
CASSPGTGNVNGYTF,TRBV19
CASSPGTSVYNEQFF,TRBV7-9
CASSALGTGYYGYTF,TRBV28
CASSWTDSGNTIYF,TRBV11-1
CASSPGQNYGYTF,TRBV18
CATQEQVYGNTIYF,TRBV2
CASSLAGGADTQYF,TRBV5-1
CASSRRDSGYTF,TRBV4-2
CASSVGAGGSDEQFF,TRBV9
CASSQTSHTDTQYF,TRBV4-3
CASSVGGLAAGTDTQYF,TRBV7-2
CAWSSRGPEAFF,TRBV30
CATRMGGYEQYF,TRBV6-5
CASSQSSGNTIYF,TRBV27
CATSILLNRGGETQYF,TRBV15
CASSDGDTDTQYF,TRBV6-4
CASSRDRYTEAFF,TRBV4-3
CASSRQGPSEQYF,TRBV21-1
CASSADLYNEQFF,TRBV11-1
CASSQEGQASTDTQYF,TRBV14
CASSWGFYEQYF,TRBV28
CASSLTSGRAYEQYF,TRBV9
CASSLWGQNIQYF,TRBV7-9
CSVLTGRNYEQYF,TRBV29-1